This TCR beta chain was sequenced during a study of technical replicates of blood from a handful of donors. Germline V lookup: CDR1 SQVTM, CDR2 ANQGSEA. The CDR3 totals 15 residues. Trimming removed 4 bases from V and 7 bases from J; junction bases left unmatched: 8. The repertoire was sequenced with immunoSEQ multiplex PCR; TCRdb's copy has only in-frame clones and lacks some. Here the sample spans roughly 67,000 clones, roughly 98% being singletons. This receptor was identified in a human donor in good health. The chain combines TRBV29-1 with TRBJ2-1; 12 bases fit TRBD2. Sequences were obtained from T cells isolated from PBMCs. CDR3 protein: CSVGWGGLAGNEQFF. In nucleotides, the CDR3 is TGCAGCGTTGGATGGGGAGGACTAGCGGGAAATGAGCAGTTCTTC.